The present T cell receptor (beta chain) was sequenced within a study of blood T cell repertoires in COVID-19. As for the study in general: From the United States, Italy and Spain came samples of acute and convalescent COVID-19.

CDR1 is SGHNT, CDR2 YYREEE, per germline (reference sequence). This CDR3 region has 15 residues. Trimming at V came to 6 bases and at J to 2 bases, leaving 3 bases not matched to a gene. Some clones are missing from TCRdb's copy, which holds only in-frame ones; the method was immunoSEQ multiplex PCR. Of about 220,000 clones listed, roughly 85% were seen once; the top ten hold 2.4%. Sequenced sample: peripheral blood. The rearrangement uses TRBV5-4 and TRBJ2-5; 14 bases fit TRBD2. The TCR originated in a woman in her 70s with COVID-19, enrolled during active disease. CDR3 region: CASIRTSGGQETQYF. As DNA, the CDR3 is TGTGCCAGCATCCGGACTAGCGGGGGGCAAGAGACCCAGTACTTC.